This T cell receptor beta chain comes out of a study of blood T cell repertoires in COVID-19. Across the whole study: Collection of acute and convalescent COVID-19 samples took place in the United States, Italy and Spain.

CDR1 and CDR2 (germline): SGHTA, FQGNSA. Trimming removed 7 bases from V and 2 bases from J, with 15 bases in between. This CDR3 has 15 residues. Produced via immunoSEQ multiplex PCR; TCRdb's table is partial and in-frame only. Among about 290,000 clones, 70% to 90% were seen once, and the ten largest hold 4.1%. The sequence was obtained from a woman between 45 and 65 years old with active or convalescent COVID-19. The sample was peripheral blood. The chain uses TRBV7-2 and TRBJ1-3; perhaps TRBD1 as D (6 bases). This CDR3 is CASIPPGVPGNTIYF. DNA of the CDR3: TGTGCCAGCATCCCCCCAGGGGTCCCTGGAAACACCATATATTTT.